Each of the 26 T cell receptor beta chains below was sequenced from the same sample in a study of T cell responses to AZD1222 COVID-19 vaccine. Produced via immunoSEQ multiplex PCR; TCRdb's table is partial and in-frame only. The sample carries about 120,000 clones, about 89% recorded once. The input for sequencing was peripheral blood, taken on day 0 of MenACWY control vaccination. These receptors were taken from an adult in good health.

The chain carries TRBV5-6 and TRBJ1-6, with a weak D call TRBD1 (5 bases). Germline loops: CDR1 SGHDT, CDR2 YYEEEE. CDR3 length equals 13 residues. V was shortened by 0 bases and J by 13 bases, with 11 bases between the two germline ends. In nucleotides, the CDR3 is TGTGCCAGCAGCTTGGGGGGGGACCTTCCCCTCCACTTT. It specifies CASSLGGDLPLHF. Drawing the rest from reference TRBV5-6 and TRBJ1-6, the complete variable domain is DAGVTQSPTHLIKTRGQQVTLRCSPKSGHDTVSWYQQALGQGPQFIFQYYEEEERQRGNFPDRFSGHQFPNYSSELNVNALLLGDSALYLCASSLGGDLPLHFGNGTRLTVT.

This chain joins TRBV2 and TRBJ2-7, with D perhaps TRBD2 (5 bases). This CDR3 has 12 residues. Germline V gene sequence: CDR1 SNHLY, CDR2 FYNNEI. The V end was cut by 6 bases, the J end by 5 bases, with 11 bases between. As DNA, the CDR3 is TGTGCCAGCAGCCCAACCGGGAACGAGCAGTACTTC. Translated: CASSPTGNEQYF.

V is TRBV7-3 and J is TRBJ2-2; D perhaps matches TRBD2 (7 bases). Germline CDR1 reads SGHTA; CDR2 reads FQGTGA. The V and J ends lost 5 bases and 7 bases respectively, with 17 bases between them. The CDR3 is 15 residues long. This CDR3 reads CASSQRAGADGELFF. Here the CDR3 DNA reads TGTGCCAGCAGCCAACGTGCGGGGGCTGACGGGGAGCTGTTTTTT.

The V call is TRBV29-1, the J call TRBJ1-1, with D perhaps TRBD1 (6 bases). CDR1 is SQVTM and CDR2 is ANQGSEA in the germline V gene. V was trimmed by 5 bases and J by 0 bases, leaving 22 bases between them. The length of the CDR3 is 17 residues. In nucleotides, the CDR3 is TGCAGCGTTTTCAACGCAGGGGCACAGATTATGAACACTGAAGCTTTCTTT. Encoded protein: CSVFNAGAQIMNTEAFF.

This clone was counted once. The CDR3 DNA is TGTGCCAGCAGCTTGGACCGGTCACCCCTCCACTTT. This gives the protein CASSLDRSPLHF. The rearrangement uses TRBV5-4 and TRBJ1-6; D not resolved. V gave up 0 bases and J gave up 10 bases, with 5 bases separating them. CDR1 is SGHNT, CDR2 YYREEE, per germline (reference sequence). This CDR3 has 12 residues.

The genes are TRBV12-5 and TRBJ1-5; 10 bases match TRBD1. The ends lost 7 bases at V and 6 bases at J; junction bases unmatched: 6. Germline V CDR1 and CDR2: LGHNT, FRNRAP. This CDR3 is 14 amino acids long. CDR3 amino acids: CASENGQGGQPQHF. In DNA form, the CDR3 reads TGTGCTAGTGAAAACGGACAGGGGGGTCAGCCCCAGCATTTT.

This chain connects TRBV11-3 to TRBJ2-3, with TRBD2 identical over 16 bases. V lost 5 bases to trimming and J lost 1 base; unmatched junction nucleotides: 6. The germline V gene encodes CDR1 SGHNT and CDR2 YENEEA. There are 18 residues in the CDR3. The DNA for the CDR3 is TGTGCCAGCAGCACCGGGACTAGCGGGAGGGGGGGCACAGATACGCAGTATTTT. As protein: CASSTGTSGRGGTDTQYF.

The rearrangement uses TRBV28 and TRBJ2-1, with TRBD2 identical over 12 bases. The CDR3 has 19 residues. Germline trimming cut 1 base from V and 4 bases from J; bases unmatched to any gene: 11. Germline CDR1 reads MDHEN; CDR2 reads SYDVKM. This chain's CDR3 is CASSLFRGLGTSGYNEQFF. As DNA, the CDR3 is TGTGCCAGCAGTTTATTTCGTGGTCTTGGGACTAGCGGGTACAATGAGCAGTTCTTC.

CDR3 region: CASSPKEGLNTEAFF. CDR3 sequence (DNA): TGTGCCAGCAGCCCCAAGGAAGGGCTGAACACTGAAGCTTTCTTT. The gene calls are TRBV7-9 and TRBJ1-1; no clear D. The CDR3 loop spans 15 amino acids. The germline V and J ends were trimmed by 5 bases and 0 bases, with 13 bases remaining between them. Germline V gene lookup returns CDR1 SEHNR and CDR2 FQNEAQ (reference sequence).

The V and J genes are TRBV29-1 and TRBJ1-1; D unresolved. The V end was cut by 7 bases, the J end by 3 bases, with 12 bases between. The CDR3 is 12 amino acids. Germline V lookup: CDR1 SQVTM, CDR2 ANQGSEA. CDR3 in amino acids: CSGGQVDTEAFF. Here the CDR3 DNA reads TGCAGCGGAGGGCAGGTTGACACTGAAGCTTTCTTT.

The chain is built from TRBV12-3 or TRBV12-4 and TRBJ1-1, with D maybe TRBD1 (6 bases). This CDR3 region has 13 residues. Trimming cost V 5 bases and J 2 bases, with 9 bases left between them. The CDR3 nucleotides read TGTGCCAGCAGTAGACAGGTTAACACTGAAGCTTTCTTT. This encodes CASSRQVNTEAFF.

The genes are TRBV5-4 and TRBJ1-2, with TRBD1 matching over 8 bases. The CDR3 sequence is 14 residues long. CDR1 is SGHNT, CDR2 YYREEE, per germline (reference sequence). The V and J ends lost 4 bases and 4 bases, in that order; junction bases with no gene match: 6. The CDR3 sequence is CASSPGQEIYGYTF. The CDR3 DNA is TGTGCCAGCAGCCCGGGACAGGAAATCTATGGCTACACCTTC.

The chain joins TRBV10-2 to TRBJ1-1, with 8 bases identical to TRBD1. Germline CDR1 is WSHSY and CDR2 is SAAADI. V shed 4 bases, J shed 9 bases, and the junction held 10 bases outside the gene matches. The CDR3 covers 14 residues. This chain's CDR3 is CASSADGTGQQAFF. CDR3 bases: TGCGCCAGCAGTGCCGACGGGACAGGCCAGCAAGCTTTCTTT.

This clone has more than one count but fewer than ten. The chain links TRBV3-1 (or the pseudogene TRBV3-2) to TRBJ2-1; D might be TRBD2 (5 bases). Germline V gene sequence: CDR1 LGHDT, CDR2 YNNKEL (reference sequence). The CDR3 is 14 residues long. Trimming removed 0 bases at V and 8 bases at J, with 11 bases between. The CDR3 reads CASSQEGVVDEQFF. DNA of the CDR3: TGTGCCAGCAGCCAAGAGGGAGTGGTCGATGAGCAGTTCTTC.

The chain links TRBV15 to TRBJ1-5; weak D call: TRBD1 (5 bases). Germline CDR1 is LNHNV and CDR2 is YYDKDF (reference sequence). V was clipped by 0 bases and J by 11 bases, with 14 bases between them. The CDR3 runs to 14 residues. DNA of the CDR3: TGTGCCACCAGCAGAGATTCCGCAGGGTCGGCCCAGCATTTT. Its translation is CATSRDSAGSAQHF.

This clone has a single count. This sequence joins TRBV7-9 and TRBJ2-7; D remains ambiguous. The CDR3 consists of 15 residues. The germline V and J ends were trimmed by 3 bases and 2 bases, with 14 bases remaining between them. Germline CDR1 is SEHNR and CDR2 is FQNEAQ (reference sequence). CDR3 sequence: CASSFDPSTPYEQYF. CDR3 in DNA: TGTGCCAGCAGCTTCGACCCCTCCACCCCCTACGAGCAGTACTTC.

The V gene is TRBV25-1, the J gene TRBJ2-7; D perhaps matches TRBD2 (6 bases). The CDR3 length is 14 residues. V lost 4 bases to trimming and J lost 5 bases, with 15 bases between them. The germline V gene has CDR1 MGHDK and CDR2 SYGVNS. CDR3 protein: CASSAPGGFHEQYF. DNA of the CDR3: TGTGCCAGCAGTGCCCCTGGGGGGTTCCACGAGCAGTACTTC.

The V gene is TRBV5-1, the J gene TRBJ1-4, with D uncertain. This CDR3 region has 15 residues. The germline V gene encodes CDR1 SGHRS and CDR2 YFSETQ. Trimming left V 3 bases short and J 7 bases short, with 16 bases between. CDR3 in amino acids: CASSWMIGSGEKLFF. CDR3 DNA: TGCGCCAGCAGCTGGATGATAGGGTCCGGTGAAAAACTGTTTTTT.

The DNA of the CDR3 is TGTGCCAGCAGAGAACTAGCCGCGGGAGAGACCCAGTACTTC. Protein: CASRELAAGETQYF. V is TRBV5-4 and J is TRBJ2-5, with a possible D match to TRBD2 (6 bases). The germline gives CDR1 SGHNT, CDR2 YYREEE (reference sequence). The CDR3 runs 14 residues. The V and J ends lost 5 bases and 4 bases respectively, with 15 bases between them.

The rearrangement links TRBV9 to TRBJ2-1; 10 nucleotides agree with TRBD1. CDR3 length: 13 amino acids. With 5 bases clipped from V and 5 bases from J, the junction kept 1 base outside the gene matches. Germline values: CDR1 SGDLS, CDR2 YYNGEE. The CDR3 DNA is TGTGCCAGCAGGGGACAGGGGAACAATGAGCAGTTCTTC. Its protein is CASRGQGNNEQFF. Complete variable domain (other parts from reference TRBV9 and TRBJ2-1): DSGVTQTPKHLITATGQRVTLRCSPRSGDLSVYWYQQSLDQGLQFLIQYYNGEERAKGNILERFSAQQFPDLHSELNLSSLELGDSALYFCASRGQGNNEQFFGPGTRLTVL.

This chain joins TRBV12-3 or TRBV12-4 and TRBJ2-7, with D tentatively TRBD1 or TRBD2 (6 bases each). V dropped 5 bases and J dropped 6 bases, with 14 bases sitting between them. CDR3 length: 13 amino acids. The chain's CDR3 is CASSPPGAGEQYF. The CDR3 bases are TGTGCCAGCAGTCCCCCGGGGGCAGGCGAGCAGTACTTC.

This sequence joins TRBV27 and TRBJ2-3; 16 bases match TRBD2. CDR1 is MNHEY, CDR2 SMNVEV, per germline (reference sequence). The CDR3 runs 16 residues. V dropped 6 bases and J dropped 7; count of bases not matched to a gene: 7. CDR3 amino acids: CASRGLAGGSDYTQYF. CDR3 nucleotide sequence: TGTGCCAGCAGGGGACTAGCGGGAGGGTCCGACTATACGCAGTATTTT.

CDR3 DNA: TGTGCCATCAGTGAGTCCACAGCTCTCCTGGTGAACACTGAAGCTTTCTTT. It is translated as CAISESTALLVNTEAFF. V is TRBV10-3 and J is TRBJ1-1; no definite D call. The CDR3 runs to 17 residues. CDR1 and CDR2 from the germline V gene are ENHRY and SYGVKD. Trimming took 0 bases from V and 0 from J, leaving 14 bases between them.

The chain uses TRBV7-9 and TRBJ2-7, with D tentatively TRBD1 (6 bases). Germline loops: CDR1 SEHNR, CDR2 FQNEAQ (reference sequence). V was shortened by 5 bases and J by 1 base, with 18 bases between the two germline ends. The length of the CDR3 is 16 residues. The CDR3 bases are TGTGCCAGCAGCCCGAGCAGGGGCGGAGGATCCTACGAGCAGTACTTC. Protein product: CASSPSRGGGSYEQYF.

V usage is TRBV7-9 and J usage is TRBJ2-6; TRBD1 is a possible D gene (6 bases). This CDR3 has 14 residues. Trimming took 5 bases from V and 11 from J, leaving 16 bases between them. Germline values: CDR1 SEHNR, CDR2 FQNEAQ (reference sequence). The CDR3 region has the DNA TGTGCCAGCAGCCGTTTCCAGGGGCTAGACGTCCTGACTTTC. This codes for CASSRFQGLDVLTF.

Comment on this clone: One end of the junction varies from germline; a read error may be responsible. The rearrangement joins TRBV12-5 to TRBJ1-6, with TRBD1 as a possible D gene (6 bases). CDR1 and CDR2 from the germline V gene are LGHNT and FRNRAP. The CDR3 is made up of 15 amino acids. CDR3 bases: TGTGCTTGTGGTTTGCGGGGGCTGGGGGGTTCACCCCTCCACTTT. It specifies CACGLRGLGGSPLHF.